The next 7 T cell receptor beta chains were all read from a single sample in a study of beta chain features in type 1 diabetes. The entirety of the isolated RNA underwent reverse transcription, so expressed TCRB transcripts were sequenced. TCRdb's table, derived via immunoSEQ multiplex PCR, lists solely in-frame clones and lacks some. The repertoire holds around 56,000 clones, with around half as singletons. Points from the study as a whole: TCRB CDR3 length was moderately but significantly reduced in all four CD4+ subsets of Type 1 diabetes patients.

No antigen has been assigned to these receptors. Sequencing was carried out using Tregs from blood. All receptors derive from a woman aged 40 to 55 with type 1 diabetes.

V usage is TRBV19 and J usage is TRBJ1-5; 8 bases line up with TRBD1. The CDR3 runs to 16 residues. V trimming: 7 bases; J trimming: 4 bases; junction bases outside the gene matches: 12. CDR1 and CDR2 from the germline V gene are LNHDA and SQIVND (reference sequence). The CDR3 nucleotides are TGTGCCAGTACCGAGCATCAGGGGGCGTGGAATCAGCCCCAGCATTTT. This translates into CASTEHQGAWNQPQHF. Full variable domain (rest looked up from reference TRBV19 and TRBJ1-5): DGGITQSPKYLFRKEGQNVTLSCEQNLNHDAMYWYRQDPGQGLRLIYYSQIVNDFQKGDIAEGYSVSREKKESFPLTVTSAQKNPTAFYLCASTEHQGAWNQPQHFGDGTRLSIL.

V gene TRBV6-6 combines with J gene TRBJ1-4, with no clear D. The CDR3 sequence is 13 residues long. The V and J ends lost 8 bases and 8 bases respectively, with 15 bases between them. Germline loops: CDR1 MNHNY, CDR2 SVGAGI (reference sequence). The CDR3 bases are TGTGCCAGCGTGAAGGGAGTAGGAGAAAAACTGTTTTTT. This gives the protein CASVKGVGEKLFF.

A remark on this clone: One end of the junction does not line up with germline, which may come from a read error. The gene calls are TRBV7-2 and TRBJ2-7; TRBD1 is a possible D gene (5 bases). Germline V lookup: CDR1 SGHTA, CDR2 FQGNSA. The CDR3 loop spans 19 amino acids. The CDR3 sequence is CAGSRTPTPGFTLRDEQYF. In DNA form, the CDR3 reads TGTGCCGGCAGCCGCACACCTACACCTGGATTCACCCTCAGGGACGAGCAGTACTTC. The variable domain in full, completed from reference TRBV7-2 and TRBJ2-7, reads GAGVSQSPSNKVTEKGKDVELRCDPISGHTALYWYRQSLGQGLEFLIYFQGNSAPDKSGLPSDRFSAERTGGSVSTLTIQRTQQEDSAVYLCAGSRTPTPGFTLRDEQYFGPGTRLTVT.

This clone occurred a few times. This rearrangement joins TRBV19 to TRBJ2-1; 9 bases agree with TRBD1. This CDR3 comprises 16 residues. V was pared by 5 bases and J by 6 bases, with 11 bases of the junction left unmatched. The germline CDR1 and CDR2 sequences are LNHDA and SQIVND (reference sequence). The CDR3 sequence: CASSFHRGRGGNEQFF. As DNA, the CDR3 is TGTGCCAGTAGTTTCCACAGGGGGCGAGGGGGCAATGAGCAGTTCTTC.

The chain couples TRBV4-1 to TRBJ1-1; tentative D call: TRBD1 (6 bases). This CDR3 has 16 residues. The germline V gene has CDR1 MGHRA and CDR2 YSYEKL. V lost 4 bases and J lost 0, with 15 bases in between. The CDR3 sequence is CASSLRQVGMNTEAFF. CDR3 nucleotides: TGCGCCAGCAGCCTCCGACAGGTCGGCATGAACACTGAAGCTTTCTTT.

The chain combines TRBV25-1 with TRBJ1-1; maybe TRBD1 (5 bases). This CDR3 region has 12 residues. The germline V and J ends were trimmed by 6 bases and 1 base, with 6 bases remaining between them. CDR1 and CDR2 from the germline V gene are MGHDK and SYGVNS. This CDR3 reads CASRQGNTEAFF. The CDR3 DNA reads as TGTGCCAGCAGGCAGGGGAACACTGAAGCTTTCTTT.

As for this clone: The same CDR3 can be traced to other DNA sequences in this sample. The chain recombines TRBV5-6 with TRBJ1-2, with 8 positions matching TRBD1. The CDR3 spans 16 residues. After removal of 5 bases from V and 9 bases from J, the junction contained 18 bases not matched to a gene. Germline CDR1 SGHDT, CDR2 YYEEEE. Here the CDR3 reads CASSFFGTGIDESYTF. The CDR3 DNA sequence: TGTGCCAGCAGTTTTTTTGGGACAGGAATTGACGAAAGCTACACCTTC.